These 6 T cell receptor beta chains share one sample of origin, sequenced in a study of cytomegalovirus exposure and HLA in healthy donors. With 60 Vbeta and 13 Jbeta primers, the PCR was carried out. This table comes from immunoSEQ multiplex PCR, and its TCRdb copy is limited to in-frame clones, with some not included. The sample includes around 130,000 clones, 80% of them seen just once. Sequencing input: PBMCs. All receptors come from a young man in good health and CMV-seronegative.

This sequence joins TRBV18 and TRBJ2-6; 11 bases fit TRBD1. Trimming at V came to 1 base and at J to 2 bases, leaving 1 base not matched to a gene. CDR1 KGHSH and CDR2 LQKENI come from the germline V gene. The CDR3 contains 17 residues. The CDR3 is CASSPRDRGTGANVLTF. The CDR3 DNA reads TGTGCCAGCTCACCACGGGACAGGGGGACTGGGGCCAACGTCCTGACTTTC.

This clone was seen once. The V gene is TRBV19, the J gene TRBJ2-6; maybe TRBD2 (5 bases). This CDR3 spans 15 amino acids. Germline values: CDR1 LNHDA, CDR2 SQIVND (reference sequence). V lost 8 bases and J lost 0, with 11 bases in between. The CDR3 is CASAQGLSGANVLTF. DNA of the CDR3: TGTGCCAGTGCCCAAGGACTCTCTGGGGCCAACGTCCTGACTTTC.

About this clone: A read error may account for a junction end that differs from germline. The sample contains more than one DNA sequence encoding this CDR3. The chain carries TRBV6-5 and TRBJ1-2; D gene unclear. Germline CDR1 and CDR2: MNHEY and SVGAGI. The CDR3 has 13 residues. DNA for the CDR3: TGTGCCAGCAGTCGAATGGGCGACTATGGCTACACCTTT. Translation: CASSRMGDYGYTF.

The sample holds a few counts of this clone. The chain combines TRBV4-3 with TRBJ1-5; 10 bases line up with TRBD1. V was pared by 3 bases and J by 14 bases, with 7 bases of the junction left unmatched. The germline V gene has CDR1 LGHNA and CDR2 YSLEER. The CDR3 is 13 residues long. DNA of the CDR3: TGCGCCAGCAGCCATAGATTGGGGACAGGGGAGCATTTT. Translation: CASSHRLGTGEHF.

This clone was detected a few times. The J gene is TRBJ2-2, the V gene TRBV6-6; TRBD2 might be the D (6 bases). V dropped 2 bases and J dropped 7 bases, with 17 bases sitting between them. The CDR3 sequence is 16 residues long. CDR1 is MNHNY, CDR2 SVGAGI, per germline (reference sequence). The chain's CDR3 is CASSYPVREEGGELFF. In DNA form, the CDR3 reads TGTGCCAGCAGTTACCCCGTTAGGGAGGAGGGCGGGGAGCTGTTTTTT.

This clone was counted once. The germline gene is not matched at one end of the junction; a read error may be the cause. This chain connects TRBV7-7 to TRBJ2-5, with 8 bases lining up with TRBD1. CDR1 is SSHAT, CDR2 FNYEAQ, per germline (reference sequence). CDR3 length: 13 amino acids. DNA for the CDR3: TGTGCTAGCAGCCCGGACAGGGCGGAGACCCAGTACTTC. Protein sequence: CASSPDRAETQYF.